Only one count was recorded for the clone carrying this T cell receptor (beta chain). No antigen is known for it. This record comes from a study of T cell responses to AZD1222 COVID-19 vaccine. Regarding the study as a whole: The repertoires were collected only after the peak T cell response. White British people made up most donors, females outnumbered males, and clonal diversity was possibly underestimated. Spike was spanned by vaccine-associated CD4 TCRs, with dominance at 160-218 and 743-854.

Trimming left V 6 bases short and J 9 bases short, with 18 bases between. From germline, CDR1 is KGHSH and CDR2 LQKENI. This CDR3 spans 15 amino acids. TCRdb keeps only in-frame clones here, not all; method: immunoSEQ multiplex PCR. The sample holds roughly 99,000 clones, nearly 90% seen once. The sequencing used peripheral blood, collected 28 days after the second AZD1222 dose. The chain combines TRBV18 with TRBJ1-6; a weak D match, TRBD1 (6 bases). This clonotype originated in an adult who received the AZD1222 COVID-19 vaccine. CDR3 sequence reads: CASSPTVGDTSPLHF. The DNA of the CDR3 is TGTGCCAGCTCCCCCACCGTCGGGGACACTTCACCCCTCCACTTT.